In this sample, the clone carrying this T cell receptor beta chain turned up a few times. Its matching antigen is unknown. Reverse transcribing all isolated RNA meant expressed TCRB transcripts were sequenced. Libraries were prepared by immunoSEQ multiplex PCR; TCRdb keeps only in-frame clonotypes and omits some of them. The table lists around 280,000 clones, approximately 8.1% of them singletons. These data come from a study of beta chain features in type 1 diabetes. Broader study findings: Naive, central memory and Treg TCRB repertoires appeared more alike in patients than in healthy donors.

Germline CDR1 is MNHNY and CDR2 is SVGAGI (reference sequence). There are 14 residues in the CDR3. V was pared by 5 bases and J by 6 bases, with 17 bases between. Source material: central memory CD4+ T cells from blood. This sequence joins TRBV6-6 and TRBJ2-7; weak D call: TRBD2 (6 bases). The sequence was collected from a woman in her late teens or twenties in good health. CDR3 in amino acids: CASSTGGELAEQYF. The DNA of the CDR3 is TGTGCCAGCAGTACAGGAGGGGAATTGGCCGAGCAGTACTTC.